This record covers a single T cell receptor beta chain. These data are taken from a study of blood T cell repertoires in COVID-19. The J segment lost 4 bases and the V segment lost 5 bases, leaving 12 bases of the junction unmatched. Germline loops: CDR1 SGHVS, CDR2 FNYEAQ. The CDR3 covers 16 residues. Using immunoSEQ multiplex PCR, the repertoire was profiled, and TCRdb retains in-frame clones only, with some absent. This sample has around 72,000 clones, with 87% found just once. The chain joins TRBV7-6 to TRBJ2-7; the match to TRBD2 covers 9 bases. The specimen sequenced was peripheral blood. The TCR sequence derives from a woman aged 45-65 years with acute or convalescent COVID-19. The DNA of the CDR3 is TGTGCCAGCAGCCCGCCCGGGGCTAGCGGGGTTTACGAGCAGTACTTC. Its protein is CASSPPGASGVYEQYF.